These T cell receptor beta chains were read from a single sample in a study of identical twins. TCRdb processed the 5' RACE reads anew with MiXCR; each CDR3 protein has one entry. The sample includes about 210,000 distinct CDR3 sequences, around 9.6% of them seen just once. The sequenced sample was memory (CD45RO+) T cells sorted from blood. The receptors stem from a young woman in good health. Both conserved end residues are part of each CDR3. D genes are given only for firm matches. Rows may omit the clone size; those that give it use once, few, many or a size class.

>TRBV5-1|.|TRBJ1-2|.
TGCGCCAGCAGCTTGGGACAGGTCCAAGCTAACTATGGCTACACCTTC
CASSLGQVQANYGYTF
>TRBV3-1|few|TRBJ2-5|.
TGTGCCAGTGAAAACTCCCAAGAGACCCAGTACTTC
CASENSQETQYF
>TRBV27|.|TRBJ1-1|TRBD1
TGTGCCAGCAGTTTGGGACAGGGGGCTATGGGAATCACTGAAGCTTTCTTT
CASSLGQGAMGITEAFF
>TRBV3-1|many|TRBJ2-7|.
TGTGCCAGCAGCCCCCTTCCCCCGACAGCGCAGAAATCCTACGAGCAGTACTTC
CASSPLPPTAQKSYEQYF
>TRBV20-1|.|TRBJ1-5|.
TGCAGTGCTAGGGATAGGAGACAGCCCCAGCATTTT
CSARDRRQPQHF
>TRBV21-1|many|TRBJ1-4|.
TGTGCCAGCAGCAAAGCGGATTCAGGGAGACGAGAAAAACTGTTTTTT
CASSKADSGRREKLFF
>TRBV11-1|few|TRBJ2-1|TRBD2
TGTGCCAGCAGCTTAAGCGGGGGCCCGATCCGAAGCTCCTACAATGAGCAGTTCTTC
CASSLSGGPIRSSYNEQFF
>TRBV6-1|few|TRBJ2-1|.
TGTGCCAGCAGTGGGGGACGAAAGTTCTTC
CASSGGRKFF
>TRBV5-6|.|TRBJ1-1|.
TGTGCCAGCAGCCAAGGACGTAGGAACACTGAAGCTTTCTTT
CASSQGRRNTEAFF
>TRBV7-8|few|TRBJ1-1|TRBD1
TGTGCCAGCAGACCATGGACAGGGAATACTGAAGCTTTCTTT
CASRPWTGNTEAFF
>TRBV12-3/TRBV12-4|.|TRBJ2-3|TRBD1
TGTACCAGCAGTTTAGGGGTATTGGGACAGGGAAACACAGATACGCAGTATTTT
CTSSLGVLGQGNTDTQYF
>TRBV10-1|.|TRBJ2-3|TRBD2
TGCGCCAGCAGTGGGGGACTAGCGTTCGATACGCAGTATTTT
CASSGGLAFDTQYF
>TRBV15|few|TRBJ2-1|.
TGTGCCACCGGACCAACTTCAGGATACAATGAGCAGTTCTTC
CATGPTSGYNEQFF
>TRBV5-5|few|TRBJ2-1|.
TGTGCCAGCAGCTTGGAACCTGACCCTTCCTACAATGAGCAGTTCTTC
CASSLEPDPSYNEQFF
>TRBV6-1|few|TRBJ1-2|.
TGTGCCAGCAGGCGAGCAGGGCTCTCTAACTATGGCTACACCTTC
CASRRAGLSNYGYTF
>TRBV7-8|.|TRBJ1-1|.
TGTGCCAGCAGCTTTCGTGAAACAGAGAACACTGAAGCTTTCTTT
CASSFRETENTEAFF
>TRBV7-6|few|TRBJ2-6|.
TGTGCCAGCAGCTTCTCCCCGGACTCTGGGGCCAACGTCCTGACTTTC
CASSFSPDSGANVLTF
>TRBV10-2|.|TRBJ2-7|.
TGCGCCAGCAGGTCGGCAGCATCCTACGAGCAGTACTTC
CASRSAASYEQYF
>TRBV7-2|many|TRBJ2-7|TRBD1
TGTGCCAGCAGCTTAACCCAAGGGACAGGCTACGAGCAGTACTTC
CASSLTQGTGYEQYF
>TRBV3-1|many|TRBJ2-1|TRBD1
TGTGCCAGCAGTCGGACAGGGGACGACTACAATGAGCAGTTCTTC
CASSRTGDDYNEQFF
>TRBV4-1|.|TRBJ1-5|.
TGCGCCAGCAGCATTTCGGGGACTTATAGCAATCAGCCCCAGCATTTT
CASSISGTYSNQPQHF
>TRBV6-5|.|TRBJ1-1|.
TGTGCCAGCAGTTACGGCAAGAACACTGAAGCTTTCTTT
CASSYGKNTEAFF
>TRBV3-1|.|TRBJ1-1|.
TGTGCCAGCAGCCGATGGACAGCTGATGCCGAAGCTTTCTTT
CASSRWTADAEAFF
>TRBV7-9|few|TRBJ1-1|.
TGTGCCAGCAGCTTAGCGTGGCAGATGAACACTGAAGCTTTCTTT
CASSLAWQMNTEAFF
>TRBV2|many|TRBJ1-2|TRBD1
TGTGCCAGCAAAACCGGGACAGGCTATGGCTACACCTTC
CASKTGTGYGYTF
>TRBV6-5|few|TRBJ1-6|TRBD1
TGTGCCAGCAGTTACATACAGGGGAGGTCACCCCTCCACTTT
CASSYIQGRSPLHF
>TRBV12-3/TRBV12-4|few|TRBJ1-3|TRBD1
TGTGCCAGCAGGAGGACAGGGAGAAACACCATATATTTT
CASRRTGRNTIYF
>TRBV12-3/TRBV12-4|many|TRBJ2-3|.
TGTGCCAGCCGCCGCGAGGGCCTGACAGATACGCAGTATTTT
CASRREGLTDTQYF
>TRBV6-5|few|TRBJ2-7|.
TGTGCCAGCAGTCACGGTTCCCCGAGCTCCTACGAGCAGTACTTC
CASSHGSPSSYEQYF
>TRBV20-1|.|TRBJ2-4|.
TGCAGTGCCCCGGCTTTTGGGGCGGTAAACATTCAGTACTTC
CSAPAFGAVNIQYF
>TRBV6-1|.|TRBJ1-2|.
TGTGCCAGCTTACAACGGGGGACTAACTATGGCTACACCTTC
CASLQRGTNYGYTF
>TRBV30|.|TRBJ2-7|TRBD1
TGTGCCTGGAGCTGGGACAGCACCTACGAGCAGTACTTC
CAWSWDSTYEQYF
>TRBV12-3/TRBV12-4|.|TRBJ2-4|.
TGTGCCAGCACGAACAGGGACCTAAAAGGCATTCAGTACTTC
CASTNRDLKGIQYF
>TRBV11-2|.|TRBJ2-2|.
TGTGCCAGCAGCCCACACGGGCGGGCCGGGGAGCTGTTTTTT
CASSPHGRAGELFF
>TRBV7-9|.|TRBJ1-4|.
TGTGCCAGCAGCTTAGGCGGGACCAATAATGAAAAACTGTTTTTT
CASSLGGTNNEKLFF
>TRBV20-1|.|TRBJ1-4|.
TGCAGTGCTAGGCGGGGTGGTATTGATGAAAAACTGTTTTTT
CSARRGGIDEKLFF
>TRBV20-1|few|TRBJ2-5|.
TGCAGTGCCCCCGAGGTAGAGACCCAGTACTTC
CSAPEVETQYF
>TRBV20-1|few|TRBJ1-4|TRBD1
TGCAGTGCTAGAGATATTCAGGGGGCAGGGGAAAAACTGTTTTTT
CSARDIQGAGEKLFF
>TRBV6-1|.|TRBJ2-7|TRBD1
TGTGCCAGCGACCGGGACAGAACTAACTACGAGCAGTACTTC
CASDRDRTNYEQYF
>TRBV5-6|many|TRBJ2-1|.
TGTGCCAGCAGCTTGGGCGGGACAGCGTACAATGAGCAGTTCTTC
CASSLGGTAYNEQFF